The 10 T cell receptor beta chains below all came from one sample that was sequenced in a study of T cell responses to AZD1222 COVID-19 vaccine. TCRdb's copy holds only in-frame clones and misses some; the assay was immunoSEQ multiplex PCR. The table shows 150,000 or so clones, with 75% to 95% occurring only once. The material was peripheral blood, obtained on day 0 of AZD1222 vaccination. These TCRs come from an adult in good health.

The chain employs TRBV15 and TRBJ1-3, with 9 bases lining up with TRBD1. The V gene end was trimmed by 2 bases and the J gene end by 0 bases; junction bases not matched to a gene: 5. The CDR3 consists of 17 residues. Germline loops: CDR1 LNHNV, CDR2 YYDKDF (reference sequence). The chain's CDR3 is CATSRYRGRISGNTIYF. Written as DNA, the CDR3 is TGTGCCACCAGCAGATACAGGGGGCGTATCTCTGGAAACACCATATATTTT.

The chain couples TRBV19 to TRBJ1-2, with D tentatively TRBD1 (6 bases). V was clipped by 4 bases and J by 0 bases, with 12 bases between them. This CDR3 contains 15 residues. CDR1 LNHDA and CDR2 SQIVND come from the germline V gene (reference sequence). The CDR3 loop is CASSKAGAPNYGYTF. The CDR3 nucleotides are TGTGCCAGTAGTAAAGCAGGGGCACCTAACTATGGCTACACCTTC.

The genes are TRBV27 and TRBJ2-7; possible D gene TRBD1, 6 bases. CDR3 length: 14 residues. The germline V gene encodes CDR1 MNHEY and CDR2 SMNVEV (reference sequence). V gave up 4 bases and J gave up 6 bases, with 16 bases separating them. CDR3 region: CASSSRGGSREQYF. CDR3 coding DNA: TGTGCCAGCAGTTCCAGGGGCGGGTCTCGCGAGCAGTACTTC.

By share of the sample, this clone is medium-sized. This sequence joins TRBV4-3 and TRBJ2-1, with 7 bases aligning to TRBD2. This CDR3 spans 15 amino acids. Germline lookup yields CDR1 LGHNA and CDR2 YSLEER. V lost 0 bases and J lost 5; bases outside the gene matches: 4. Written as DNA, the CDR3 is TGCGCCAGCAGCCAAGATGGACTAGACGACAATGAGCAGTTCTTC. Protein: CASSQDGLDDNEQFF.

This clone has a single count. The V and J genes are TRBV2 and TRBJ2-7, with TRBD2 matching 9 bases. The germline V gene has CDR1 SNHLY and CDR2 FYNNEI. The CDR3 runs 14 residues. The trim removed 7 bases at V and 1 base at J, leaving 5 bases unmatched. CDR3 DNA sequence: TGTGCCAGCACCATTAGCGGGAGTTCCTACGAGCAGTACTTC. This encodes CASTISGSSYEQYF.

The chain is built from TRBV11-2 and TRBJ2-1; 8 nucleotides line up with TRBD2. Per the germline V gene, CDR1 is SGHAT and CDR2 is FQNNGV. The CDR3 covers 15 residues. Trimming cost V 3 bases and J 3 bases; bases outside gene matches: 4. CDR3 in amino acids: CASSFNSGNYNEQFF. Written as DNA, the CDR3 is TGTGCCAGCAGCTTTAATAGCGGGAACTACAATGAGCAGTTCTTC.

The chain links TRBV28 to TRBJ2-1, with TRBD1 matching over 10 bases. Germline values: CDR1 MDHEN, CDR2 SYDVKM. The CDR3 sequence is 16 residues long. The junction had 8 bases not matched to a gene; V was cut back by 3 bases and J by 6 bases. The CDR3 reads CASSFLGTGVINEQFF. The DNA of the CDR3 is TGTGCCAGCAGTTTTCTCGGGACAGGGGTAATCAATGAGCAGTTCTTC. The whole variable domain, filled in from reference TRBV28 and TRBJ2-1, reads DVKVTQSSRYLVKRTGEKVFLECVQDMDHENMFWYRQDPGLGLRLIYFSYDVKMKEKGDIPEGYSVSREKKERFSLILESASTNQTSMYLCASSFLGTGVINEQFFGPGTRLTVL.

The rearrangement joins TRBV28 to TRBJ1-3; D gene unclear. Trimming pared 4 bases from V and 6 bases from J, leaving 7 bases between. The CDR3 is made up of 12 amino acids. Per germline, CDR1 MDHEN and CDR2 SYDVKM. CDR3 nucleotide sequence: TGTGCCAGCAGTTCTTTTACAAACACCATATATTTT. It is translated as CASSSFTNTIYF.

This clone occurred once. The rearrangement links TRBV6-5 to TRBJ2-1, with D perhaps matching TRBD2 (7 bases). This CDR3 has 16 residues. Per germline, CDR1 MNHEY and CDR2 SVGAGI. V gave up 2 bases and J gave up 6 bases, with 17 bases separating them. The DNA for the CDR3 is TGTGCCAGCAGTTACCCCCTTTTGGGGGGGGCCAATGAGCAGTTCTTC. This gives the protein CASSYPLLGGANEQFF.

This chain links TRBV9 with TRBJ2-1, with 7 bases lining up with TRBD2. V was pared by 4 bases and J by 6 bases, with 7 bases of the junction left unmatched. CDR1 is SGDLS and CDR2 is YYNGEE in the germline V gene. This CDR3 is built from 14 residues. The CDR3 protein is CASSSRLASNEQFF. The CDR3 DNA is TGTGCCAGCAGCTCACGACTAGCCTCCAATGAGCAGTTCTTC.